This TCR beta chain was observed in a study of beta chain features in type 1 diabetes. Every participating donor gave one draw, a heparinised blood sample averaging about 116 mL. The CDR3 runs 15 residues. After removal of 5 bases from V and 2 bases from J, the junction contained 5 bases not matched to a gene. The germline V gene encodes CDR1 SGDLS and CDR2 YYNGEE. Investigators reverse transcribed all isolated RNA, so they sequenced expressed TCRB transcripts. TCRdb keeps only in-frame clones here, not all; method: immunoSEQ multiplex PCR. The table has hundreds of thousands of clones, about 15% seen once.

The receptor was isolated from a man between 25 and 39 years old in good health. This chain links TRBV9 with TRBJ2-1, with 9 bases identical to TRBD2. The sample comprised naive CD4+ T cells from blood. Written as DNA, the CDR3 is TGTGCCAGCAGTTTAGCGGGAGAGCCCTACAATGAGCAGTTCTTC. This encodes CASSLAGEPYNEQFF.